Listed below are T cell receptor beta chains from one sample, sequenced in a study of sequential checkpoint blockade in melanoma. The protocol was immunoSEQ multiplex PCR, while the TCRdb copy is restricted to in-frame clones and leaves out a portion. The table shows 10,000 or so clones, with roughly 73% occurring only once. The sample was CD8+ T cells sorted from blood (inferred from file names), taken from a patient given nivolumab and ipilimumab in sequence. All receptors derive from a human donor with melanoma. Both conserved end residues are part of each CDR3. Not every row has a clone size; where given, it reads once, few, many or a size class.

v_call	clone_size	cdr3_aa
TRBV6-5	few	CASSYLAGGYNEQFF
TRBV27	few	CASSYGTGGADTEAFF
TRBV7-8	.	CASSWSGGLDRETQYF
TRBV7-7	.	CASSLGPTSYNEQFF
TRBV5-8	once	CASSLREGQGNEKLFF
TRBV6-4	.	CASSREGSNTGELFF
TRBV1	.	CTSSRRQPGGEKLFF
TRBV6-5	.	CASSLDRTYYGYTF
TRBV7-6	.	CASSLGFPQGAQNTEAFF
TRBV27	.	CASSSGLYNEQFF
TRBV7-9	.	CATSPSEVKYTGELFF
TRBV10-3	.	CAISESGAPNYGYTF
TRBV5-6	.	CASSFGGGRESEQYF
TRBV13	.	CASSPRGLAGYNEQFF
TRBV18	.	CASSPSQGGPYEQYF
TRBV15	few	CATSRDRNEQFF
TRBV2	.	CASNPGTTEAFF
TRBV7-6	.	CASSLRQGAVYEQYF
TRBV19	.	CASSTGGEQFF
TRBV10-3	few	CAISELAGAGNEQFF
TRBV15	.	CATSRDSGGADTQYF
TRBV4-1	.	CASSQDSSYEQYF
TRBV4-1	few	CASSQEQLSSYNEQFF